The 20 T cell receptor beta chains presented below share a single source sample, sequenced in a study of blood T cell repertoires in COVID-19. Clones were sequenced by immunoSEQ multiplex PCR, and TCRdb holds only the in-frame ones, with some missing. The table shows 200,000 to 250,000 clones, with 65% to 90% occurring only once. Material for sequencing was peripheral blood. The source of these receptors is a woman between 65 and 79 years old with COVID-19, enrolled during active disease.

The chain combines TRBV6-2 or TRBV6-3 with TRBJ1-2; no reliable D call. Germline V gives CDR1 MNHEY, CDR2 SVGEGT. CDR3 size: 14 residues. Trimming stripped 1 base from V and 13 bases from J, with 19 bases between. CDR3 nucleotide sequence: TGTGCCAGCAGTTACTTGGCCACAGCAAACCAACCCACCTTC. Translated, it gives CASSYLATANQPTF.

CDR3 region: CASSLDGGNTEAFF. As DNA, the CDR3 is TGTGCCAGCAGCTTAGACGGGGGAAACACTGAAGCTTTCTTT. The chain employs TRBV7-2 and TRBJ1-1, with a possible D match to TRBD1 (5 bases). V was cut by 1 base and J by 2 bases, with 8 bases left in between. The germline CDR1 and CDR2 sequences are SGHTA and FQGNSA. The CDR3 is 14 residues long.

This chain joins TRBV9 and TRBJ2-1; 12 nucleotides line up with TRBD2. Germline-derived CDR1 and CDR2 are SGDLS and YYNGEE. The CDR3 sequence is 14 residues long. Trimming cost V 10 bases and J 9 bases; bases outside gene matches: 11. The CDR3 region has the DNA TGTGCCTCCGCTAGCGGGAGGGCCGCGGGTGAGCAGTTCTTC. Protein: CASASGRAAGEQFF.

This rearrangement joins TRBV4-2 to TRBJ2-1; 7 bases are a match to TRBD2. Germline CDR1 and CDR2: LGHNA and YNFKEQ. V shed 1 base, J shed 7 bases, and the junction held 13 bases outside the gene matches. The CDR3 is 17 amino acids. CDR3 in amino acids: CASSQGVAGEPPNEQFF. The CDR3 DNA reads as TGTGCCAGCAGCCAAGGGGTAGCGGGTGAACCCCCAAATGAGCAGTTCTTC.

The rearrangement links TRBV6-6 to TRBJ1-5; D not certain. CDR3 size: 13 residues. Looked up from germline, CDR1 is MNHNY and CDR2 is SVGAGI (reference sequence). Trimming shortened V by 2 bases and J by 4 bases, and 6 bases separated the two germline ends. CDR3 protein: CASSYGINQPQHF. CDR3 sequence (DNA): TGTGCCAGCAGTTACGGCATAAATCAGCCCCAGCATTTT.

This rearrangement joins TRBV7-6 to TRBJ2-2, with 11 bases that match TRBD2. After removal of 3 bases from V and 4 bases from J, the junction contained 4 bases not matched to a gene. Germline CDR1 is SGHVS and CDR2 is FNYEAQ. The length of the CDR3 is 16 residues. CDR3 coding DNA: TGTGCCAGCAGCTTGGTTAGCGGGAGGGGCACCGGGGAGCTGTTTTTT. It encodes CASSLVSGRGTGELFF.

The chain has TRBV19 and TRBJ2-7, with TRBD2 identical over 9 bases. J gave up 7 bases and V 3 bases, and 10 bases lay outside the gene matches. The CDR3 has 15 amino acids. Germline V gene lookup returns CDR1 LNHDA and CDR2 SQIVND (reference sequence). CDR3 amino acids: CASSIRASSGREQYF. CDR3 DNA: TGTGCCAGTAGTATCCGGGCGAGTAGCGGGAGAGAGCAGTACTTC.

This clone was seen only once. This chain uses TRBV24-1 with TRBJ2-5; D ambiguous. Trimming took 4 bases from V and 3 from J, leaving 20 bases between them. The CDR3 extends over 17 amino acids. CDR1 and CDR2 from the germline V gene are KGHDR and SFDVKD. CDR3 DNA: TGTGCCACCAGTGACTTATCATCTCCGGGTCTTGAAGAGACCCAGTACTTC. As protein: CATSDLSSPGLEETQYF.

The count of this clone is one. The chain recombines TRBV6-4 with TRBJ1-2, with a possible D match to TRBD1 (6 bases). Germline V gene sequence: CDR1 MRHNA, CDR2 SNTAGT. The germline V and J ends were trimmed by 6 bases and 5 bases, with 13 bases remaining between them. This CDR3 has 13 residues. The CDR3 nucleotides read TGTGCCAGCAGGGATGGGGGCTCATATGGCTACACCTTC. It translates to CASRDGGSYGYTF.

The V and J genes are TRBV11-3 and TRBJ1-6; TRBD1 agrees at 9 bases. The CDR3 has 15 residues. Germline V lookup: CDR1 SGHNT, CDR2 YENEEA. The V and J ends lost 4 bases and 7 bases, in that order; junction bases with no gene match: 5. The CDR3 bases are TGTGCCAGCAGCTCGCGGGACAGGGAAAATTCACCCCTCCACTTT. Encoded protein: CASSSRDRENSPLHF.

This chain links TRBV5-4 with TRBJ2-7, with 7 bases lining up with TRBD2. V shed 0 bases, J shed 12 bases, and the junction held 15 bases outside the gene matches. The CDR3 spans 15 residues. Looked up from germline, CDR1 is SGHNT and CDR2 is YYREEE (reference sequence). CDR3 protein: CASSLGAGVDEGRYF. CDR3 in DNA: TGTGCCAGCAGCTTGGGTGCGGGGGTGGATGAGGGGCGGTACTTC. Full variable domain (missing parts from reference TRBV5-4 and TRBJ2-7): ETGVTQSPTHLIKTRGQQVTLRCSSQSGHNTVSWYQQALGQGPQFIFQYYREEENGRGNFPPRFSGLQFPNYSSELNVNALELDDSALYLCASSLGAGVDEGRYFGPGTRLTVT.

The rearrangement uses TRBV14 and TRBJ2-1; TRBD1 is a possible D gene (6 bases). Looked up from germline, CDR1 is SGHDN and CDR2 is FVKESK. Trimming took 2 bases from V and 11 from J, leaving 13 bases between them. The CDR3 runs to 13 residues. The CDR3 loop is CASSQQGNLKQFF. CDR3 DNA sequence: TGTGCCAGCAGCCAACAGGGGAACCTCAAGCAGTTCTTC.

V is TRBV7-2 and J is TRBJ1-5; 9 bases map to TRBD1. This CDR3 comprises 15 residues. V lost 4 bases, J lost 7 bases, and 8 bases stayed unmatched. The germline gives CDR1 SGHTA, CDR2 FQGNSA. The DNA for the CDR3 is TGTGCCAGCAGCTCCGAGACAGGGGGTAGACAGCCCCAGCATTTT. Amino acids: CASSSETGGRQPQHF.

The sample holds a few counts of this clone. The same CDR3 can be traced to other DNA sequences in this sample. This rearrangement joins TRBV15 to TRBJ1-2; unclear D gene. Trimming removed 0 bases at V and 2 bases at J, with 10 bases between. The CDR3 sequence is 15 residues long. Per the germline V gene, CDR1 is LNHNV and CDR2 is YYDKDF (reference sequence). The CDR3 DNA sequence: TGTGCCACCAGCAGAGAGTTGGGAGGGAACTATGGCTACACCTTC. Translation: CATSRELGGNYGYTF.

V gene TRBV11-3 combines with J gene TRBJ2-1; 10 bases map to TRBD2. In germline, CDR1 is SGHNT, CDR2 YENEEA. V shed 0 bases, J shed 3 bases, and the junction held 8 bases outside the gene matches. CDR3 length: 18 residues. CDR3 sequence: CASSLDKASGGHYNEQFF. The CDR3 region has the DNA TGTGCCAGCAGCTTAGATAAGGCTAGCGGGGGCCACTACAATGAGCAGTTCTTC.

V is TRBV7-2 and J is TRBJ1-5; D possibly corresponds to TRBD1 (5 bases). V was cut by 4 bases and J by 9 bases, with 13 bases left in between. This CDR3 contains 13 residues. CDR1 SGHTA and CDR2 FQGNSA come from the germline V gene. The CDR3: CASSSARGSPQHF. The DNA of the CDR3 is TGTGCCAGCAGCTCCGCTAGGGGATCGCCCCAGCATTTT.

This rearrangement joins TRBV19 to TRBJ1-5, with 7 bases identical to TRBD1. The V and J ends lost 6 bases and 0 bases, in that order; junction bases with no gene match: 5. CDR1 LNHDA and CDR2 SQIVND come from the germline V gene (reference sequence). The CDR3 consists of 15 residues. CDR3 loop: CASSRGTDSNQPQHF. DNA for the CDR3: TGTGCCAGTAGCCGCGGGACAGATAGCAATCAGCCCCAGCATTTT.

This clone was found once. This sequence joins TRBV28 and TRBJ2-3; D uncertain. The germline V gene encodes CDR1 MDHEN and CDR2 SYDVKM. With 5 bases removed from V and 2 bases from J, the gap between germline ends came to 14 bases. The CDR3 is 15 residues long. CDR3 nucleotides: TGTGCCAGCAGTAATACAGAGTACCACACAGATACGCAGTATTTT. Translation gives CASSNTEYHTDTQYF.

This chain uses TRBV18 with TRBJ1-6; 9 bases match TRBD1. The junction had 7 bases not matched to a gene; V was cut back by 3 bases and J by 7 bases. The germline V gene encodes CDR1 KGHSH and CDR2 LQKENI. The CDR3 extends over 16 amino acids. The CDR3 region is CASSPAGQGSNSPLHF. Here the CDR3 DNA reads TGTGCCAGCTCACCTGCGGGACAGGGCTCAAATTCACCCCTCCACTTT.

This chain links TRBV5-1 with TRBJ2-3, with 10 bases fitting TRBD2. Germline V CDR1 and CDR2: SGHRS, YFSETQ. The CDR3 runs to 16 residues. Trimming removed 7 bases from V and 5 bases from J; junction bases left unmatched: 13. The CDR3 DNA reads as TGCGCCAGCTCTGGATACCAGCGGGAGGGGGGAGATACGCAGTATTTT. This sequence encodes CASSGYQREGGDTQYF.